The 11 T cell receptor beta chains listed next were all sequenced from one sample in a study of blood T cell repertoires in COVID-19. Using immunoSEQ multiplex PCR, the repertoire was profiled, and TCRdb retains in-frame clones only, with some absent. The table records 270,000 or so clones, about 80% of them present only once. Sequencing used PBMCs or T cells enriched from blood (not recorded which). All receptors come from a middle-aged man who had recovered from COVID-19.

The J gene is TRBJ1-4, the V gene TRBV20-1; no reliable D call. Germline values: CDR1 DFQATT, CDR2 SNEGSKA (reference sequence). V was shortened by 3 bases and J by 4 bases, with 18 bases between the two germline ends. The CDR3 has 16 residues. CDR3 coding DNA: TGCAGTGCTAGTCCCGTGGGCCTCGACCATAATGAAAAACTGTTTTTT. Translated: CSASPVGLDHNEKLFF.

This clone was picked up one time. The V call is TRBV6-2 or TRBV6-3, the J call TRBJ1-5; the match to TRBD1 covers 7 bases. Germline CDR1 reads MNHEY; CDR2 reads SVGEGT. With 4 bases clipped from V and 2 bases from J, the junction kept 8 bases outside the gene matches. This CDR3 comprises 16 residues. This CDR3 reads CASSSRLTGRNQPQHF. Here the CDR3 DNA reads TGTGCCAGCAGTTCCCGGCTGACAGGGCGCAATCAGCCCCAGCATTTT.

The CDR3 DNA sequence: TGTGCCAGCAGCCCGGCGGGGGGGGCGCCCCCGAGGGATACGCAGTATTTT. Protein: CASSPAGGAPPRDTQYF. The rearrangement links TRBV27 to TRBJ2-3, with 9 nucleotides matching TRBD2. The CDR3 runs to 17 residues. The germline gives CDR1 MNHEY, CDR2 SMNVEV (reference sequence). V was pared by 6 bases and J by 6 bases, with 16 bases of the junction left unmatched.

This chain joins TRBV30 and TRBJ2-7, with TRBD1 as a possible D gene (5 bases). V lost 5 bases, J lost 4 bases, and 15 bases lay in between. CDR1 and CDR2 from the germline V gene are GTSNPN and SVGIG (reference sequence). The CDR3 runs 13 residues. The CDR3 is CAWGATAVYEQYF. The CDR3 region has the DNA TGTGCCTGGGGTGCGACAGCAGTTTACGAGCAGTACTTC.

This CDR3 is CASTSLPGLAVGEQFF. CDR3 in DNA: TGTGCCAGTACCTCACTCCCGGGACTAGCGGTCGGGGAGCAGTTCTTC. This chain links TRBV19 with TRBJ2-1; TRBD2 aligns across 11 bases. Germline V CDR1 and CDR2: LNHDA, SQIVND (reference sequence). This CDR3 is built from 16 residues. The junction had 15 bases not matched to a gene; V was cut back by 7 bases and J by 10 bases.

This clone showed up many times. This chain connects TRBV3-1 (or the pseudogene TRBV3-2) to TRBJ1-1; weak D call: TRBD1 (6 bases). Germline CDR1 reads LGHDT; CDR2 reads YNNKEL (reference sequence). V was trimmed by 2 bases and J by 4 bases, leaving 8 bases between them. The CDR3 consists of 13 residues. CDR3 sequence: CASSQLRGTEAFF. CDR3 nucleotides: TGTGCCAGCAGCCAACTCAGGGGCACTGAAGCTTTCTTT.

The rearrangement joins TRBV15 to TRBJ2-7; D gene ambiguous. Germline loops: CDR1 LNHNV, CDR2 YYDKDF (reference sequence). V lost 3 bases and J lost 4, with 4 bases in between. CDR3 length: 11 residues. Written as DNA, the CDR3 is TGTGCCACCAGCAGTGCGTACGAGCAGTACTTC. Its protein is CATSSAYEQYF.

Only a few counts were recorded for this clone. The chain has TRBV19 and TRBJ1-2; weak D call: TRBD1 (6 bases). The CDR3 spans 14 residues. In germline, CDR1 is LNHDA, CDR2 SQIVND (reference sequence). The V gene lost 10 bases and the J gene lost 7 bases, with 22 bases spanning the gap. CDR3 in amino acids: CATAEGGGLFGYTF. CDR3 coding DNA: TGTGCCACCGCGGAAGGGGGTGGCCTCTTTGGCTACACCTTC.

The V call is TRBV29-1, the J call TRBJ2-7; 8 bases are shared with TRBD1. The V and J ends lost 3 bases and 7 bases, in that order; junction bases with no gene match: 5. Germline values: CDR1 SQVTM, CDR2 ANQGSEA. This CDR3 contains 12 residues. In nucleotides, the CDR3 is TGCAGCGTTGATCGTACAGGGGGAGAGCAGTACTTC. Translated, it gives CSVDRTGGEQYF.

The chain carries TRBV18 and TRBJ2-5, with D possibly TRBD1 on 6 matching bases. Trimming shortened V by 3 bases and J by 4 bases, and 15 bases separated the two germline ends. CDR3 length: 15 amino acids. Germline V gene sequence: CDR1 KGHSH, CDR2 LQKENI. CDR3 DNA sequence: TGTGCCAGCTCACCCTCGGGACACACGACAGAGACCCAGTACTTC. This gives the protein CASSPSGHTTETQYF.

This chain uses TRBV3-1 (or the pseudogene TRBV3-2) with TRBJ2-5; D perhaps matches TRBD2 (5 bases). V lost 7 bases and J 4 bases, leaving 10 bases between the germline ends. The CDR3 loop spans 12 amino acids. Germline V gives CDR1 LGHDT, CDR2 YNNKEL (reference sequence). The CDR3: CASITAGETQYF. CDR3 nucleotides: TGTGCCAGCATCACCGCGGGAGAGACCCAGTACTTC.